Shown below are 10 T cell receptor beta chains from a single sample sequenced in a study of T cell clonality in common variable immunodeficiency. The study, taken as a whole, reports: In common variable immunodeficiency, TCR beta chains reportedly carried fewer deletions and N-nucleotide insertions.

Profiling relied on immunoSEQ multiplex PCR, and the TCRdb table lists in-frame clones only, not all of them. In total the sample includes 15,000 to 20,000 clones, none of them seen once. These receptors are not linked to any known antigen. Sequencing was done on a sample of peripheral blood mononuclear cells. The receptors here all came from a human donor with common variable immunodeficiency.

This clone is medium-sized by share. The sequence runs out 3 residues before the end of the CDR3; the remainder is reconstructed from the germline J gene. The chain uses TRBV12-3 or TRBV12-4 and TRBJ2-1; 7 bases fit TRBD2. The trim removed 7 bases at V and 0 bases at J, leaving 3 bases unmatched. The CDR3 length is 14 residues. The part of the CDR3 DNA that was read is TGTGCCAGCATCCCTAGCGGCTCCTACAATGAG. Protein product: CASIPSGSYNE. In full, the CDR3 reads CASIPSGSYNEQFF.

The covered CDR3 bases are TGTGCCAGTAGTATTTCTAGCGAG. Translating gives CASSISSE. The entire CDR3 protein reads CASSISSEQYF. The chain is built from TRBV19 and TRBJ2-7; D gene ambiguous. The read comes to an end 3 residues before the CDR3 does, leaving the germline J gene to fill in the end. The germline V and J ends were trimmed by 3 bases and 6 bases, with 6 bases remaining between them. This CDR3 contains 11 residues. Germline V gives CDR1 LNHDA, CDR2 SQIVND (reference sequence).

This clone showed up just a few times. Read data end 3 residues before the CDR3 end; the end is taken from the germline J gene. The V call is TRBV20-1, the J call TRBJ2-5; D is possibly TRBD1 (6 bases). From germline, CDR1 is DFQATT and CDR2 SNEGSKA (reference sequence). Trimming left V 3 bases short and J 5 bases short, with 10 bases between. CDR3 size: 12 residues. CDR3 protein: CSARVRGETQYF. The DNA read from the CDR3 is TGCAGTGCTAGGGTCAGGGGCGAGACC.

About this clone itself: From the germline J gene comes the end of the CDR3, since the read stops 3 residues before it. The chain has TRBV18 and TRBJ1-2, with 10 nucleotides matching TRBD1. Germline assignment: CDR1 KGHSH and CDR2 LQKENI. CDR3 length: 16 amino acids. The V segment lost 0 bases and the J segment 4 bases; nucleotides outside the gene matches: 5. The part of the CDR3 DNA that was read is TGTGCCAGCTCACCACCCAGGACAGGGGGTTTCTATGGC. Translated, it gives CASSPPRTGGFYG. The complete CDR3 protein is CASSPPRTGGFYGYTF.

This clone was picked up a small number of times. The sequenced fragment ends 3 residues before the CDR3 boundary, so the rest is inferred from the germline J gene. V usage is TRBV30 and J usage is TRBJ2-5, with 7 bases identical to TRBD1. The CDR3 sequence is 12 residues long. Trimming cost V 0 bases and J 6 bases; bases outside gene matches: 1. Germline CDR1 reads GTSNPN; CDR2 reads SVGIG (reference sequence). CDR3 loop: CAWSVQGKTQYF. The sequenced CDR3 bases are TGTGCCTGGAGTGTACAGGGGAAGACC.

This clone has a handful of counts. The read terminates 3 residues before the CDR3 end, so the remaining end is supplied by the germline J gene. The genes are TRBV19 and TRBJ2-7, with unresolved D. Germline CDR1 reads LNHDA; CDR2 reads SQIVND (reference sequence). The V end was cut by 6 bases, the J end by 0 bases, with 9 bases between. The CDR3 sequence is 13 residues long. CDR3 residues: CASSIQSSYEQYF. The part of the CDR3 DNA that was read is TGTGCCAGTAGCATACAGAGCTCCTACGAG. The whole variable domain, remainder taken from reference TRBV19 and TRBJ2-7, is DGGITQSPKYLFRKEGQNVTLSCEQNLNHDAMYWYRQDPGQGLRLIYYSQIVNDFQKGDIAEGYSVSREKKESFPLTVTSAQKNPTAFYLCASSIQSSYEQYFGPGTRLTVT.

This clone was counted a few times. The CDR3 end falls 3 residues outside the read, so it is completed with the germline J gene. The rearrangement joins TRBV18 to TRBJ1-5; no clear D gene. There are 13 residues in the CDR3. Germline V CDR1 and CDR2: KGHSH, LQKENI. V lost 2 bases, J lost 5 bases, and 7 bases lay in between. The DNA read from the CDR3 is TGTGCCAGCTCACCATCTCTAGATCAGCCC. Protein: CASSPSLDQP. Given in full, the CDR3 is CASSPSLDQPQHF.

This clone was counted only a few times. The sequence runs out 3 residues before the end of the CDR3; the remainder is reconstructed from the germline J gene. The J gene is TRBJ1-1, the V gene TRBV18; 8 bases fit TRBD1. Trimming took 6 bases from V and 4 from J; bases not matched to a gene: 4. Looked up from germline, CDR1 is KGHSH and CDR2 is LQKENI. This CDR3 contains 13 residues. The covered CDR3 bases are TGTGCCAGCTCGCCTACAGGGGGCACTGAA. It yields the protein CASSPTGGTE. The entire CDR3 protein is CASSPTGGTEAFF.

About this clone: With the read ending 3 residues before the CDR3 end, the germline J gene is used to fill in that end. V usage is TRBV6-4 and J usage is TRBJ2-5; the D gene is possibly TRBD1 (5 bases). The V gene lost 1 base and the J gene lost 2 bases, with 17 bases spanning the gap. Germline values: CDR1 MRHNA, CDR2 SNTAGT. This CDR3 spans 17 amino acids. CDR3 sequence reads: CASSDWKGNGPQETQYF. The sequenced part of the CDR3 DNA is TGTGCCAGCAGTGACTGGAAGGGGAACGGACCTCAAGAGACC.

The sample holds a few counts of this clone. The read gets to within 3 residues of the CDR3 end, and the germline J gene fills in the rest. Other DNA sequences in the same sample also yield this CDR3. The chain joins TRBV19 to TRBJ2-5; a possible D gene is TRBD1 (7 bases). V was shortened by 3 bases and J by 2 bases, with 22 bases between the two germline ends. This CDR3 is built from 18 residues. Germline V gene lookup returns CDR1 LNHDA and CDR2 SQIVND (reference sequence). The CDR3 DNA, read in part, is TGTGCCAGTAGTATCCGACAGGGCGGAGGGGCCCCACAAGAGACC. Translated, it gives CASSIRQGGGAPQET. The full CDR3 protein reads CASSIRQGGGAPQETQYF.